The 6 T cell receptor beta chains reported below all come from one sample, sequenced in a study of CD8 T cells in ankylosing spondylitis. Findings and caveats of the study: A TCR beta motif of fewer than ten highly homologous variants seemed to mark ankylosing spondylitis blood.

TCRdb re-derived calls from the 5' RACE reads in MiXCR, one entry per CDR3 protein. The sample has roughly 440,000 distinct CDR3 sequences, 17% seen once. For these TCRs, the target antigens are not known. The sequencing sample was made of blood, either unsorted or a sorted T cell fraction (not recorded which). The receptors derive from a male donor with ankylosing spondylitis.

In nucleotides, the CDR3 is TGTGCCAGCAGCTTAGCGAGCGTGGCGGGCTATAGTAATCAGCCCCAGCATTTT. Protein product: CASSLASVAGYSNQPQHF. The chain employs TRBV7-2 and TRBJ1-5; D is unclear. The germline V gene has CDR1 SGHTA and CDR2 FQGNSA. The CDR3 is 18 amino acids. V was pared by 0 bases and J by 4 bases, with 19 bases between.

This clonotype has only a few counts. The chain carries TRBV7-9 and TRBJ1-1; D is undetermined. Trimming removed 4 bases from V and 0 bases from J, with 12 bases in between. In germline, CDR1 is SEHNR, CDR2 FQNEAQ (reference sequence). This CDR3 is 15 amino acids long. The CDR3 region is CASSSTPELNTEAFF. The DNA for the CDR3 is TGTGCCAGCAGCTCGACACCCGAGTTGAACACTGAAGCTTTCTTT.

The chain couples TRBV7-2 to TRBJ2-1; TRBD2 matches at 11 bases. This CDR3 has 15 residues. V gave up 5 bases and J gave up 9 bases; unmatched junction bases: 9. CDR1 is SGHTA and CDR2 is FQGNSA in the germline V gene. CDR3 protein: CASSKTSGTRGEQFF. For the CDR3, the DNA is TGTGCCAGCAGCAAGACTAGCGGGACTCGCGGTGAGCAGTTCTTC.

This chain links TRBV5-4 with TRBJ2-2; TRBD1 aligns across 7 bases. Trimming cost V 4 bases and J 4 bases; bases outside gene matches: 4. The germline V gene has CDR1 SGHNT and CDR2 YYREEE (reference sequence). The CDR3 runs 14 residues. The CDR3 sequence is CASSTQGFTGELFF. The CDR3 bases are TGTGCCAGCAGCACACAGGGGTTCACCGGGGAGCTGTTTTTT.

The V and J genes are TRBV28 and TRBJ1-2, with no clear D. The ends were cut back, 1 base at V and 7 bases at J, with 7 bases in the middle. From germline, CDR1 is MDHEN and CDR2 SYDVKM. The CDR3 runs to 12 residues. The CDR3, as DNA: TGTGCCAGCAGTTTATCGGGATCTGGCTACACCTTC. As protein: CASSLSGSGYTF.

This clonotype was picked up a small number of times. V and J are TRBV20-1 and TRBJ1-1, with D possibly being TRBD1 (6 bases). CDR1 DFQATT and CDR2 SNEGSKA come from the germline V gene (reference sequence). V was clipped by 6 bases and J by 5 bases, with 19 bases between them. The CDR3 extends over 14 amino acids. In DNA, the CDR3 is TGCAGTGCCTCGAGAGGGGGGGGAGGGACTGAAGCTTTCTTT. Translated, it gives CSASRGGGGTEAFF.